This T cell receptor beta chain originates from a study of identical twins. Each CDR3 protein is one row after TCRdb ran MiXCR on the 5' RACE reads. The table records approximately 410,000 distinct CDR3 sequences, about 18% of them present only once. This clonotype occurred a few times. Sequencing used naive T cells sorted from blood. This TCR derives from a man over 45 in good health.

CDR3 DNA: TGTGCCAGCGGAGGGGGAGCTGGCAATCAGCCCCAGCATTTT. It encodes CASGGGAGNQPQHF. V is TRBV9 and J is TRBJ1-5; D may be TRBD1 (6 bases). Trimming pared 7 bases from V and 2 bases from J, leaving 13 bases between. The CDR3 runs 14 residues. CDR1 and CDR2 (germline): SGDLS, YYNGEE.